A selection of T cell receptor beta chains follows, all from one sample in a study of early T cells in non-severe SARS-CoV-2 infection. MiXCR, applied by TCRdb to the 5' RACE reads, yields one record per CDR3 protein. The data show tens of thousands of distinct CDR3 sequences, roughly 13% seen once. The specimen sequenced was whole blood. The receptors originated from an adult who was a healthcare worker with PCR-confirmed SARS-CoV-2 infection or an uninfected control (not recorded which). The CDR3 runs from the conserved cysteine through the conserved F or W. The order of the fields is J gene, V gene, clone size, D gene, CDR3 protein, CDR3 DNA. The D gene is left open where the match is weak. Clone size is shown for a subset of rows, as once, few, many or a class of expanded clone.

J: TRBJ2-5; V: TRBV19; size: -; D: -; CDR3: CASSIGGPGTQYF; DNA: TGTGCCAGTAGTATAGGTGGCCCTGGGACCCAGTACTTC
J: TRBJ2-5; V: TRBV6-1; size: -; D: -; CDR3: CASYPGQFQETQYF; DNA: TGTGCCAGCTATCCCGGGCAGTTCCAAGAGACCCAGTACTTC
J: TRBJ2-5; V: TRBV9; size: few; D: TRBD1; CDR3: CASSVGAGGSEETQYF; DNA: TGTGCCAGCAGCGTAGGGGCAGGGGGCTCCGAAGAGACCCAGTACTTC
J: TRBJ2-3; V: TRBV9; size: -; D: -; CDR3: CASSVNRPDTDTQYF; DNA: TGTGCCAGCAGCGTAAACAGACCCGACACAGATACGCAGTATTTT
J: TRBJ2-1; V: TRBV7-3; size: -; D: TRBD2; CDR3: CASSLIPAGGDEQFF; DNA: TGTGCCAGCAGCTTAATCCCAGCGGGAGGAGATGAGCAGTTCTTC
J: TRBJ2-5; V: TRBV28; size: few; D: TRBD1; CDR3: CASRQGAFQETQYF; DNA: TGTGCCAGCCGACAGGGGGCGTTCCAAGAGACCCAGTACTTC
J: TRBJ1-1; V: TRBV27; size: -; D: TRBD1; CDR3: CASSLDGTGEAFF; DNA: TGTGCCAGCAGTTTGGATGGGACAGGGGAAGCTTTCTTT
J: TRBJ2-3; V: TRBV5-5; size: many; D: TRBD2; CDR3: CASSLGIAGTTDTQYF; DNA: TGTGCCAGCAGCTTGGGAATAGCGGGAACCACAGATACGCAGTATTTT
J: TRBJ1-3; V: TRBV4-3; size: -; D: -; CDR3: CASSQAGEGHTIYF; DNA: TGCGCCAGCAGCCAAGCCGGGGAAGGGCACACCATATATTTT
J: TRBJ1-4; V: TRBV6-1; size: -; D: -; CDR3: CASRSRRGANEKLFF; DNA: TGTGCCAGCAGATCCCGAAGGGGGGCTAATGAAAAACTGTTTTTT
J: TRBJ1-2; V: TRBV4-1; size: -; D: TRBD1; CDR3: CASSQGPGQGYGYTF; DNA: TGCGCCAGCAGCCAAGGGCCGGGACAGGGGTATGGCTACACCTTC
J: TRBJ1-2; V: TRBV19; size: -; D: -; CDR3: CASSINLGRSGYTF; DNA: TGTGCCAGTAGTATAAACTTAGGGAGGAGTGGCTACACCTTC
J: TRBJ2-5; V: TRBV28; size: -; D: TRBD1; CDR3: CASSLVSQGAETQYF; DNA: TGTGCCAGCAGTTTAGTTTCACAGGGGGCAGAGACCCAGTACTTC
J: TRBJ1-2; V: TRBV3-1; size: many; D: -; CDR3: CASSLAGDYGYTF; DNA: TGTGCCAGCAGCCTCGCTGGCGACTATGGCTACACCTTC
J: TRBJ2-7; V: TRBV10-1; size: many; D: -; CDR3: CASRPGPKGTYEQYF; DNA: TGCGCCAGCCGGCCTGGCCCAAAAGGTACCTACGAGCAGTACTTC
J: TRBJ1-2; V: TRBV20-1; size: many; D: -; CDR3: CSARDNRASGYTF; DNA: TGCAGTGCTAGAGATAACCGTGCCTCTGGCTACACCTTC
J: TRBJ2-2; V: TRBV27; size: -; D: -; CDR3: CASSLTRNTGELFF; DNA: TGTGCCAGCAGTTTGACAAGGAACACCGGGGAGCTGTTTTTT
J: TRBJ1-1; V: TRBV2; size: -; D: TRBD1; CDR3: CASSLRQGSMNTEAFF; DNA: TGTGCCAGCAGCCTAAGACAGGGGTCTATGAACACTGAAGCTTTCTTT
J: TRBJ2-5; V: TRBV6-2/TRBV6-3; size: few; D: -; CDR3: CASKRGSQETQYF; DNA: TGTGCCAGCAAACGGGGCTCCCAAGAGACCCAGTACTTC
J: TRBJ2-3; V: TRBV7-2; size: many; D: TRBD2; CDR3: CASSSGLAGYADTQYF; DNA: TGTGCCAGCAGCTCCGGACTAGCGGGATACGCAGATACGCAGTATTTT
J: TRBJ2-1; V: TRBV20-1; size: many; D: TRBD2; CDR3: CSAHPGTSRYNEQFF; DNA: TGCAGTGCTCACCCTGGGACTAGCCGTTACAATGAGCAGTTCTTC
J: TRBJ2-7; V: TRBV6-6; size: -; D: TRBD1; CDR3: CASSYWDRGVRYEQYF; DNA: TGTGCCAGCAGTTACTGGGACAGGGGGGTAAGGTACGAGCAGTACTTC
J: TRBJ1-4; V: TRBV6-5; size: -; D: -; CDR3: CASSPGEPANEKLFF; DNA: TGTGCCAGCAGTCCAGGGGAACCCGCTAATGAAAAACTGTTTTTT
J: TRBJ2-7; V: TRBV6-2/TRBV6-3; size: -; D: TRBD1; CDR3: CASSYDRASPYEQYF; DNA: TGTGCCAGCAGTTACGACAGGGCATCACCCTACGAGCAGTACTTC
J: TRBJ2-1; V: TRBV19; size: many; D: TRBD2; CDR3: CASSPDYSGYSYNEQFF; DNA: TGTGCCAGTAGTCCTGACTATAGCGGGTATTCCTACAATGAGCAGTTCTTC
J: TRBJ1-4; V: TRBV5-1; size: many; D: TRBD1; CDR3: CASSFGQAANEKLFF; DNA: TGCGCCAGCAGCTTCGGACAGGCAGCTAATGAAAAACTGTTTTTT
J: TRBJ2-2; V: TRBV5-4; size: -; D: -; CDR3: CASSPERGAANTGELFF; DNA: TGTGCCAGCAGCCCCGAGAGGGGGGCCGCGAACACCGGGGAGCTGTTTTTT
J: TRBJ2-2; V: TRBV6-4; size: -; D: TRBD2; CDR3: CASSDASGGTGELFF; DNA: TGTGCCAGCAGTGACGCTAGCGGGGGCACCGGGGAGCTGTTTTTT
J: TRBJ2-1; V: TRBV28; size: few; D: -; CDR3: CASSQGESYNEQFF; DNA: TGTGCCAGCAGCCAAGGGGAGTCCTACAATGAGCAGTTCTTC
J: TRBJ1-1; V: TRBV6-6; size: -; D: TRBD1; CDR3: CASSYGQGIPEAFF; DNA: TGTGCCAGCAGTTACGGACAGGGGATCCCTGAAGCTTTCTTT
J: TRBJ1-1; V: TRBV28; size: -; D: TRBD1; CDR3: CASRRQGGSTEAFF; DNA: TGTGCCAGCAGACGTCAGGGGGGATCCACTGAAGCTTTCTTT
J: TRBJ2-5; V: TRBV10-3; size: -; D: -; CDR3: CAISGFVSGKETQYF; DNA: TGTGCCATCAGTGGATTTGTGAGCGGTAAAGAGACCCAGTACTTC
J: TRBJ2-4; V: TRBV28; size: many; D: TRBD2; CDR3: CASSFSGGGNIQYF; DNA: TGTGCCAGCAGTTTCTCCGGGGGGGGAAACATTCAGTACTTC
J: TRBJ2-3; V: TRBV9; size: few; D: TRBD2; CDR3: CASSVGGGTSTPLPTQYF; DNA: TGTGCCAGCAGCGTAGGAGGAGGGACTAGCACTCCCCTCCCTACGCAGTATTTT
J: TRBJ2-5; V: TRBV5-1; size: few; D: -; CDR3: CASSLTLGGQETQYF; DNA: TGCGCCAGCAGCTTGACCTTGGGGGGACAAGAGACCCAGTACTTC
J: TRBJ2-3; V: TRBV5-1; size: many; D: -; CDR3: CASSPPSDTQYF; DNA: TGCGCCAGCAGCCCACCCAGCGATACGCAGTATTTT
J: TRBJ2-2; V: TRBV13; size: -; D: -; CDR3: CASSLGAVGELFF; DNA: TGTGCCAGCAGCTTAGGCGCCGTTGGGGAGCTGTTTTTT
J: TRBJ1-1; V: TRBV6-1; size: few; D: -; CDR3: CASSEVGGQNTEAFF; DNA: TGTGCCAGCAGTGAAGTAGGGGGACAGAACACTGAAGCTTTCTTT
J: TRBJ2-2; V: TRBV12-3/TRBV12-4; size: many; D: TRBD2; CDR3: CASSPAGYTGELFF; DNA: TGTGCCAGCAGTCCAGCGGGATACACCGGGGAGCTGTTTTTT